This TCR beta chain was captured by sequencing in a study of memory CD4+ T cells and cytomegalovirus serostatus. The sort gate was single viable CD3+CD4+CD8-CD45RO+ cells for memory CD4+ T cells. CDR1 KGHSH and CDR2 LQKENI come from the germline V gene. Deletions cut 6 bases from V and 2 bases from J, with 10 bases between. This CDR3 has 13 amino acids. In the source study's methods: After removing out-of-frame reads, 2,204,828 distinct TCRbeta sequences remained. Data came from immunoSEQ multiplex PCR; TCRdb stores just in-frame clones and leaves some out. From that table come the V and J calls and clone size; the DNA was used to work out D and trimming. The data show approximately 44,000 clones, 76% seen once.

The chain has TRBV18 and TRBJ1-2; a weak D match, TRBD1 (5 bases). The sequencing sample was made of memory CD4+ T cells from blood. The clonotype was recovered from an adult in good health and CMV-seronegative. This CDR3 is CASSPGANYGYTF. The CDR3 nucleotides read TGTGCCAGCTCCCCCGGGGCAAACTATGGCTACACCTTC.